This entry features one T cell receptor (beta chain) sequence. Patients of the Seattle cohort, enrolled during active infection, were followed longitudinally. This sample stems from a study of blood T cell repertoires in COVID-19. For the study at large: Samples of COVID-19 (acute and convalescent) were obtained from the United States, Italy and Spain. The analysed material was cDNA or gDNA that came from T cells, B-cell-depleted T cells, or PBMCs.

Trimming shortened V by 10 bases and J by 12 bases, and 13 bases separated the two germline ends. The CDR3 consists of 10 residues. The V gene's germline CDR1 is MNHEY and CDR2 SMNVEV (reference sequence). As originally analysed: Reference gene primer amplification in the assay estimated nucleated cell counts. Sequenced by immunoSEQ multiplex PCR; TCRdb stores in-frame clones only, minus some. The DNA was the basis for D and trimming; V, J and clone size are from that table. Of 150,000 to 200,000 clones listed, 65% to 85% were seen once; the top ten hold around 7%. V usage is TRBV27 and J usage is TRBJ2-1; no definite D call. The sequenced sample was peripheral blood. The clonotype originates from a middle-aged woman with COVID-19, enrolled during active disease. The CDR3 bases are TGTGCCACCTATAACGGGTGGCAGTTCTTC. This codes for CATYNGWQFF.